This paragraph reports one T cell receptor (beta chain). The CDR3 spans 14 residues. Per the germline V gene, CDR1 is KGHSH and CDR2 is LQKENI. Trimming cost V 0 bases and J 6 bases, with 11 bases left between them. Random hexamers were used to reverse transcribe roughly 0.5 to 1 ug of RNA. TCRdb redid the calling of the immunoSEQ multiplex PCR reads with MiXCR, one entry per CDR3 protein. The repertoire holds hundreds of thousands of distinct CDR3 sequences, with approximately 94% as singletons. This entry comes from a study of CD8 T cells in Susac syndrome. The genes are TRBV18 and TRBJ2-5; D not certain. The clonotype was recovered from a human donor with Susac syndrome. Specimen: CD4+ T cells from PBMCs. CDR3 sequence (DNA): TGTGCCAGCTCACCACCGGTTTCGGAAAAGACCCAGTACTTC. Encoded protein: CASSPPVSEKTQYF. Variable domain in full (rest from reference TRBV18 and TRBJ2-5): NAGVMQNPRHLVRRRGQEARLRCSPMKGHSHVYWYRQLPEEGLKFMVYLQKENIIDESGMPKERFSAEFPKEGPSILRIQQVVRGDSAAYFCASSPPVSEKTQYFGPGTRLLVL.